This record concerns one T cell receptor beta chain sequence. The antigen remains undetermined. The treatment: roughly 10-day PBMC culture with coronavirus spike peptide pools or control peptides (ViraFEST assay). Under the ViraFEST approach, antigen-specific T cells were expanded with peptide pools and TCRs subsequently sequenced. V lost 5 bases and J lost 10, with 13 bases in between. Looked up from germline, CDR1 is SGDLS and CDR2 is YYNGEE. CDR3 length: 13 amino acids. Sequenced with the Oncomine TCR Beta short-read assay was DNA taken from cultured CD4+ T cells. Each CDR3 protein is one row after TCRdb ran MiXCR on the PCR reads. The sample yields approximately 14,000 distinct CDR3 sequences, about 28% seen once. This sample is part of a study of vaccination and CD4 T cells after COVID-19. Study summary: Investigators stimulated cells with overlapping spike peptides drawn from SARS-CoV-2, HCoV-NL63, HCoV-OC43 and HCoV-229E.

General study points: For convalescent patients, a median 86.3% of reactive clones surfaced exclusively after vaccination. Relatively small numbers of convalescent patients were studied, with no early post-infection timepoints included.

Sample: cultured CD4+ T cells from blood. This sequence originates from a human donor with COVID-19. The chain is built from TRBV9 and TRBJ1-6, with D perhaps matching TRBD1 (6 bases). For the CDR3, the DNA is TGTGCCAGCAGTGTCAGCGGGGGCTCACCCCTCCACTTT. It specifies CASSVSGGSPLHF.